What follows are 17 T cell receptor beta chains derived from one specimen sequenced in a study of T-cell reconstitution after alpha-beta-depleted transplantation in children. The TCRbeta library incorporated unique molecular identifiers. From the PCR reads, TCRdb called clonotypes with MiXCR, one entry per CDR3 protein. The data show a few hundred thousand distinct CDR3 sequences, roughly 25% seen once. Sample: PBMCs, mostly from graft donor cells, taken 180 days after TCRalphabeta/CD19-depleted stem cell transplant. Receptors originate from a male patient between 10 and 17 years old who had a stem cell transplant for acute lymphoblastic leukemia, so the T cells may come from the graft donor.

The chain joins TRBV18 to TRBJ2-1, with TRBD2 as a possible D gene (5 bases). CDR1 KGHSH and CDR2 LQKENI come from the germline V gene. Trimming cost V 3 bases and J 2 bases, with 14 bases left between them. The CDR3 covers 16 residues. The CDR3 loop reads CASSPQRASTYNEQFF. The CDR3 nucleotides are TGTGCCAGCTCACCTCAGAGGGCTTCGACCTACAATGAGCAGTTCTTC.

The CDR3 spells CAIPRDRVPHEQYF. CDR3 sequence (DNA): TGTGCCATTCCACGGGACAGGGTTCCCCACGAGCAGTACTTC. The chain joins TRBV12-3 or TRBV12-4 to TRBJ2-7; 9 nucleotides line up with TRBD1. The CDR3 has 14 amino acids. J lost 5 bases, V lost 10 bases, and 12 bases had no gene match.

As DNA, the CDR3 is TGTGCCAGCAGTATTCCCGGGACAGGATACTACAATGAGCAGTTCTTC. Translating it yields CASSIPGTGYYNEQFF. The chain employs TRBV2 and TRBJ2-1; 8 bases agree with TRBD1. CDR3 length: 16 amino acids. V was clipped by 5 bases and J by 3 bases; unmatched bases: 9. Germline values: CDR1 SNHLY, CDR2 FYNNEI.

CDR3 loop: CASSLAITNTGELFF. The CDR3 nucleotides are TGCGCCAGCAGCTTGGCTATTACGAACACCGGGGAGCTGTTTTTT. V usage is TRBV5-1 and J usage is TRBJ2-2; no firm D call. Germline CDR1 SGHRS, CDR2 YFSETQ. V was pared by 0 bases and J by 0 bases, with 6 bases between. The CDR3 length is 15 residues. The full variable domain, rest sourced from reference TRBV5-1 and TRBJ2-2, is KAGVTQTPRYLIKTRGQQVTLSCSPISGHRSVSWYQQTPGQGLQFLFEYFSETQRNKGNFPGRFSGRQFSNSRSEMNVSTLELGDSALYLCASSLAITNTGELFFGEGSRLTVL.

The sample holds a few counts of this clonotype. This sequence joins TRBV7-6 and TRBJ2-3; 10 bases are a match to TRBD2. The CDR3 length is 17 residues. V dropped 3 bases and J dropped 0; count of bases not matched to a gene: 6. Germline V CDR1 and CDR2: SGHVS, FNYEAQ. DNA of the CDR3: TGTGCCAGCAGCTTCCCTCTAGCGGGAGTGAGCACAGATACGCAGTATTTT. It encodes CASSFPLAGVSTDTQYF.

V is TRBV7-2 and J is TRBJ2-7, with 11 bases aligning to TRBD2. The V gene end was trimmed by 0 bases and the J gene end by 2 bases; junction bases not matched to a gene: 3. CDR3 length: 16 residues. Germline V CDR1 and CDR2: SGHTA, FQGNSA. CDR3 in DNA: TGTGCCAGCAGCTTAGCACTAGCGGGGGCTGCCTACGAGCAGTACTTC. Protein sequence: CASSLALAGAAYEQYF.

The chain couples TRBV12-3 or TRBV12-4 to TRBJ1-5; D possibly corresponds to TRBD1 (5 bases). Between the trimmed V and J ends, which lost 1 base and 4 bases, there was a span of 11 bases. The CDR3 consists of 15 residues. The CDR3 sequence: CASSLGFGGNQPQHF. The CDR3 bases are TGTGCCAGCAGTTTAGGATTCGGGGGGAATCAGCCCCAGCATTTT.

The chain combines TRBV27 with TRBJ2-5, with D perhaps TRBD1 (6 bases). V was shortened by 5 bases and J by 4 bases, with 11 bases between the two germline ends. Germline lookup yields CDR1 MNHEY and CDR2 SMNVEV (reference sequence). The CDR3 length is 13 residues. The CDR3: CASSPQGRETQYF. CDR3 in DNA: TGTGCCAGCAGTCCACAGGGTCGAGAGACCCAGTACTTC.

This clonotype has just a few counts. The chain joins TRBV20-1 to TRBJ2-5, with a possible D match to TRBD2 (5 bases). The CDR3 has 12 residues. V was pared by 3 bases and J by 7 bases, with 12 bases between. Germline lookup yields CDR1 DFQATT and CDR2 SNEGSKA (reference sequence). Here the CDR3 reads CSASGQGGTQYF. The CDR3 DNA follows: TGCAGTGCTAGCGGCCAAGGAGGGACCCAGTACTTC.

V is TRBV28 and J is TRBJ2-7; 8 bases are a match to TRBD1. With V trimmed by 5 bases and J by 5 bases, 11 bases remained unmatched. CDR3 size: 15 residues. The germline V gene has CDR1 MDHEN and CDR2 SYDVKM. In DNA, the CDR3 is TGTGCCAGCAGTGTGGAGGACAGGGTAAGGAACGAGCAGTACTTC. Translation gives CASSVEDRVRNEQYF. Looking up the rest from reference TRBV28 and TRBJ2-7 gives the full variable domain: DVKVTQSSRYLVKRTGEKVFLECVQDMDHENMFWYRQDPGLGLRLIYFSYDVKMKEKGDIPEGYSVSREKKERFSLILESASTNQTSMYLCASSVEDRVRNEQYFGPGTRLTVT.

The V gene is TRBV29-1, the J gene TRBJ2-5, with D possibly matching TRBD2 (7 bases). The CDR3 runs 15 residues. Germline assignment: CDR1 SQVTM and CDR2 ANQGSEA. Trimming cost V 7 bases and J 5 bases, with 23 bases left between them. The CDR3 nucleotides are TGCAGCGCCAAGGACCGGGGGGCCATAATCGAGACCCAGTACTTC. It translates to CSAKDRGAIIETQYF. Based on the CDR3 plus reference TRBV29-1 and TRBJ2-5, the full variable domain is SAVISQKPSRDICQRGTSLTIQCQVDSQVTMMFWYRQQPGQSLTLIATANQGSEATYESGFVIDKFPISRPNLTFSTLTVSNMSPEDSSIYLCSAKDRGAIIETQYFGPGTRLLVL.

This clonotype was seen only a few times. V and J are TRBV9 and TRBJ2-1; 7 positions agree with TRBD2. The CDR3 covers 20 residues. The trim removed 0 bases at V and 0 bases at J, leaving 15 bases unmatched. CDR1 SGDLS and CDR2 YYNGEE come from the germline V gene. CDR3 loop: CASSVDGGSATPFSYNEQFF. DNA of the CDR3: TGTGCCAGCAGCGTAGATGGCGGGAGTGCAACTCCCTTCTCCTACAATGAGCAGTTCTTC. The whole variable domain, filled in from reference TRBV9 and TRBJ2-1, reads DSGVTQTPKHLITATGQRVTLRCSPRSGDLSVYWYQQSLDQGLQFLIQYYNGEERAKGNILERFSAQQFPDLHSELNLSSLELGDSALYFCASSVDGGSATPFSYNEQFFGPGTRLTVL.

This chain joins TRBV29-1 and TRBJ2-7; 7 bases are a match to TRBD1. Germline V gene data show CDR1 as SQVTM and CDR2 as ANQGSEA. The CDR3 is made up of 15 amino acids. Trimming at V came to 2 bases and at J to 3 bases, leaving 10 bases not matched to a gene. The CDR3 bases are TGCAGCGTTGAAACAGGGGTCTCTCCCAACTACGAGCAGTACTTC. Protein sequence: CSVETGVSPNYEQYF.

The chain has TRBV20-1 and TRBJ1-5, with a tentative D call TRBD1 (5 bases). CDR1 is DFQATT and CDR2 is SNEGSKA in the germline V gene (reference sequence). V shed 0 bases and J shed 0 bases, with 9 bases lying between them. The CDR3 length is 15 residues. The DNA of the CDR3 is TGCAGTGCTAGAGAAGGAGGGGATAGCAATCAGCCCCAGCATTTT. This gives the protein CSAREGGDSNQPQHF.

J is TRBJ2-7 and V is TRBV4-1, with TRBD2 matching 12 bases. V dropped 0 bases and J dropped 0; count of bases not matched to a gene: 3. Germline CDR1 reads MGHRA; CDR2 reads YSYEKL. The CDR3 runs to 17 residues. CDR3 DNA: TGCGCCAGCAGCCAAGAGGGACTAGCGGGTGTCTCCTACGAGCAGTACTTC. Translated: CASSQEGLAGVSYEQYF.

The chain is built from TRBV27 and TRBJ2-1, with D unclear. With 1 base removed from V and 6 bases from J, the gap between germline ends came to 7 bases. The CDR3 runs to 13 residues. CDR1 MNHEY and CDR2 SMNVEV come from the germline V gene (reference sequence). The CDR3 loop reads CASSLWTFNEQFF. The DNA of the CDR3 is TGTGCCAGCAGTTTATGGACCTTCAATGAGCAGTTCTTC.

The chain employs TRBV5-5 and TRBJ1-5; D not resolved. V was clipped by 1 base and J by 9 bases, with 11 bases between them. CDR1 SGHKS and CDR2 YYEKEE come from the germline V gene (reference sequence). The CDR3 is 13 amino acids. The chain's CDR3 is CASSLREMGPQHF. Here the CDR3 DNA reads TGTGCCAGCAGCTTGAGGGAAATGGGGCCCCAGCATTTT. The entire variable domain, with the rest obtained from reference TRBV5-5 and TRBJ1-5, is as follows: DAGVTQSPTHLIKTRGQQVTLRCSPISGHKSVSWYQQVLGQGPQFIFQYYEKEERGRGNFPDRFSARQFPNYSSELNVNALLLGDSALYLCASSLREMGPQHFGDGTRLSIL.